This T cell receptor (beta chain) was sequenced for a study of monozygotic twins with inflammatory bowel disease. TCRalpha and TCRbeta cDNA underwent two nested PCRs of 16 and 9 cycles. TCRdb re-called the 5' RACE reads, yielding one record per CDR3 amino acid sequence without DNA. The sample holds some 400,000 distinct CDR3 sequences. CDR1 is WSHSY and CDR2 is SAAADI in the germline V gene. The CDR3 has 15 amino acids. As for this clonotype: The target antigen is unknown.

General observations from the study: Concordant and discordant twins showed no difference in repertoire similarity, possibly from limited power.

This TCR came from a human donor with ulcerative colitis or Crohn's disease, or a healthy co-twin of an affected twin (not recorded which). The sample comprised blood. The V call is TRBV10-2, the J call TRBJ2-3; TCRdb proposes TRBD1, but this gene call is untestable without DNA. The CDR3 region is CASSIYRGSGDTQYF.